This T cell receptor (beta chain) was documented in a study of blood T cell repertoires in COVID-19. Trimming took 6 bases from V and 11 from J, leaving 13 bases between them. There are 12 residues in the CDR3. The protocol was immunoSEQ multiplex PCR, while the TCRdb copy is restricted to in-frame clones and leaves out a portion. The table lists just over 650,000 clones, around 90% of them singletons. This clone showed up just once. The TCR sequence derives from a woman aged 18 to 35 with acute or convalescent COVID-19. This chain connects TRBV12-3 or TRBV12-4 to TRBJ1-4; TRBD1 might be the D (5 bases). Source material: peripheral blood. The CDR3 spells CASRSRGGKLFF. CDR3 DNA: TGTGCCAGCAGAAGTCGGGGGGGGAAACTGTTTTTT.